The clone carrying this TCR beta chain appeared a single time. The source of the sample is a study of cytomegalovirus exposure and HLA in healthy donors. The PCR made use of 60 Vbeta and 13 Jbeta primers. Repertoires were generated with immunoSEQ multiplex PCR, while TCRdb's copy carries only in-frame clones and drops some. The data hold approximately 110,000 clones, with more than 70% observed a single time. The germline V gene encodes CDR1 ENHRY and CDR2 SYGVKD. The CDR3 has 14 residues. The germline V and J ends were trimmed by 3 bases and 3 bases, with 11 bases remaining between them. The specimen sequenced was PBMCs. The source of this sequence is a man aged 50-59 years in good health and CMV-seronegative. This chain connects TRBV10-3 to TRBJ1-1, with TRBD1 as a possible D gene (5 bases). CDR3 sequence (DNA): TGTGCCATCAGTGATTCAGGGAGGGACACTGAAGCTTTCTTT. This codes for CAISDSGRDTEAFF.